The T cell receptor beta chain described here comes from a study of blood T cell repertoires in COVID-19. Overall study context: Acute-phase and convalescent COVID-19 samples originated in the United States, Italy and Spain. Sources were T cells, B-cell-depleted T cells, or PBMCs; the material itself was cDNA or gDNA.

This CDR3 spans 14 amino acids. The V gene lost 2 bases and the J gene lost 4 bases, with 10 bases spanning the gap. Germline CDR1 is SGDLS and CDR2 is YYNGEE. The authors' processing: Estimation of nucleated cell counts relied on the amplification of reference gene primers. The assay was immunoSEQ multiplex PCR, and TCRdb's table has in-frame clones only and misses some. V and J calls and clone size are those listed in that table; D and trimming were worked out from the DNA. The repertoire holds around 180,000 clones, with around 72% as singletons. The specimen was peripheral blood. This sequence was found in a woman over 75 with acute or convalescent COVID-19. This chain connects TRBV9 to TRBJ1-3; D remains unclear. This CDR3 reads CASSVENHGNTIYF. CDR3 nucleotides: TGTGCCAGCAGCGTCGAGAATCACGGAAACACCATATATTTT.